This TCR beta chain was obtained from a study of spatial heterogeneity in lung cancer. Time point given: sample taken at primary tumor resection. Unsorted samples of tumor, nontumor lung or frozen PBMC had their whole RNA sequenced. Samples were obtained from about 72 donors, all untreated early-stage non-small cell lung cancer patients. Turning to this clonotype: This beta chain is an off-target read within a library intended for alpha chains, so its frequency means little.

TCRdb fed the 5' RACE reads into MiXCR, producing one record per CDR3 protein. This repertoire shows about 12,000 distinct CDR3 sequences, 5.5% to 7.5% found once; its top ten account for around a tenth. This CDR3 has 14 amino acids. The V gene's germline CDR1 is SGHNT and CDR2 YYREEE (reference sequence). V was clipped by 0 bases and J by 5 bases, with 11 bases between them. This chain connects TRBV5-4 to TRBJ2-5, with D unresolved. Sequencing was performed on normal lung tissue next to the tumor, taken at surgery. The TCR sequence derives from a male donor with early-stage non-small cell lung cancer. The CDR3 region is CASSLEGRWETQYF. The CDR3 bases are TGTGCCAGCAGCTTGGAGGGCCGCTGGGAGACCCAGTACTTC.